The 14 T cell receptor beta chains listed next were all sequenced from one sample in a study of response to subunit inactivated influenza vaccine. TCRdb analysed the RT-PCR reads with MiXCR anew, one entry per CDR3 protein. The sample holds 550,000 to 800,000 distinct CDR3 sequences, around 14% seen once. The material sequenced was PBMCs from blood, taken roughly 15 days before vaccination. Receptors were obtained from a man aged 50-59 years who received an inactivated influenza vaccine.

There are a few counts of this clonotype. The CDR3 coding sequence is TGCAGTGCTACTAGCGGGGGGGTAATATCCTACGAGCAGTACTTC. It yields the protein CSATSGGVISYEQYF. The chain joins TRBV20-1 to TRBJ2-7, with TRBD2 matching 12 bases. Germline CDR1 reads DFQATT; CDR2 reads SNEGSKA (reference sequence). The CDR3 length is 15 residues. J was trimmed by 1 base and V by 4 bases; bases with no gene match: 5.

The rearrangement uses TRBV2 and TRBJ2-3, with 12 bases lining up with TRBD2. This CDR3 is built from 15 residues. Per germline, CDR1 SNHLY and CDR2 FYNNEI. V lost 6 bases and J lost 6; bases outside the gene matches: 7. CDR3 bases: TGTGCCAGCAGAAACACTGGACTAGCGGGGGATACGCAGTATTTT. As protein: CASRNTGLAGDTQYF.

This clonotype came up a few times. The chain uses TRBV5-1 and TRBJ2-1, with D possibly TRBD2 on 5 matching bases. Deletions cut 4 bases from V and 5 bases from J, with 13 bases between. The germline V gene encodes CDR1 SGHRS and CDR2 YFSETQ. This CDR3 is 14 amino acids long. CDR3 sequence (DNA): TGCGCCAGCAGCCCAACAAGCGGTCACAATGAGCAGTTCTTC. It encodes CASSPTSGHNEQFF.

The chain joins TRBV2 to TRBJ1-5; D is unclear. Trimming took 4 bases from V and 3 from J, leaving 10 bases between them. The CDR3 runs to 14 residues. Germline CDR1 reads SNHLY; CDR2 reads FYNNEI. CDR3 DNA sequence: TGTGCCAGCAGTGTGAACAGCGACAATCAGCCCCAGCATTTT. It translates to CASSVNSDNQPQHF.

The chain joins TRBV6-1 to TRBJ2-2; tentatively, D is TRBD1 (7 bases). This CDR3 has 17 residues. V dropped 6 bases and J dropped 4 bases, with 21 bases sitting between them. The germline gives CDR1 MNHNS, CDR2 SASEGT. CDR3 sequence (DNA): TGTGCCAGCAGCCATGGGAGGATAGGGACAGCCACCGGGGAGCTGTTTTTT. Residues: CASSHGRIGTATGELFF.

The gene calls are TRBV18 and TRBJ2-2; D may be TRBD2 (5 bases). The CDR3 is 16 residues long. Trimming pared 3 bases from V and 1 base from J, leaving 12 bases between. CDR1 is KGHSH, CDR2 LQKENI, per germline. The CDR3 sequence is CASSPVSGLNTGELFF. The CDR3 nucleotides read TGTGCCAGCTCACCGGTGAGCGGATTGAACACCGGGGAGCTGTTTTTT.

This clonotype was detected a few times. V is TRBV12-3 or TRBV12-4 and J is TRBJ2-7; the D is unclear. The CDR3 loop spans 12 amino acids. V lost 6 bases and J 5 bases, leaving 11 bases between the germline ends. The CDR3 DNA follows: TGTGCCAGCAGGTCGGACGGGCACGAGCAGTACTTC. Its protein is CASRSDGHEQYF.

The sample holds a few counts of this clonotype. The chain carries TRBV15 and TRBJ2-5; D is ambiguous. From germline, CDR1 is LNHNV and CDR2 YYDKDF (reference sequence). The CDR3 has 14 amino acids. Trimming took off 1 base at V and 2 bases at J, with 8 bases between the two ends. The CDR3 DNA sequence: TGTGCCACCAGCAGAGTGGCGACTCAAGAGACCCAGTACTTC. It codes for CATSRVATQETQYF. Looking up the rest from reference TRBV15 and TRBJ2-5 gives the full variable domain: DAMVIQNPRYQVTQFGKPVTLSCSQTLNHNVMYWYQQKSSQAPKLLFHYYDKDFNNEADTPDNFQSRRPNTSFCFLDIRSPGLGDTAMYLCATSRVATQETQYFGPGTRLLVL.

In this sample, this clonotype turned up a few times. The chain joins TRBV7-2 to TRBJ2-5, with TRBD2 identical over 10 bases. With 5 bases clipped from V and 4 bases from J, the junction kept 13 bases outside the gene matches. The CDR3 has 17 amino acids. The germline gives CDR1 SGHTA, CDR2 FQGNSA. The CDR3 DNA reads as TGTGCCAGCAGCCGCCCGGGACTAGCGAGGGGGGGAGAGACCCAGTACTTC. Translating gives CASSRPGLARGGETQYF.

This clonotype was observed a handful of times. The genes are TRBV4-1 and TRBJ2-3; no clear D. With 1 base removed from V and 4 bases from J, the gap between germline ends came to 12 bases. Germline V gene lookup returns CDR1 MGHRA and CDR2 YSYEKL. This CDR3 spans 15 amino acids. The chain's CDR3 is CASSQVQTTADTQYF. In DNA, the CDR3 is TGCGCCAGCAGCCAAGTACAGACCACAGCAGATACGCAGTATTTT.

The genes are TRBV18 and TRBJ2-3, with 14 bases matching TRBD2. The V gene's germline CDR1 is KGHSH and CDR2 LQKENI. V was pared by 3 bases and J by 1 base, with 6 bases of the junction left unmatched. CDR3 length equals 18 residues. The DNA of the CDR3 is TGTGCCAGCTCACCGGGACTAGCGGGGGCCGGGGGCACAGATACGCAGTATTTT. It encodes CASSPGLAGAGGTDTQYF.

This chain uses TRBV3-1 with TRBJ2-1; 10 bases align to TRBD2. Trimming at V came to 6 bases and at J to 0 bases, leaving 11 bases not matched to a gene. Germline lookup yields CDR1 LGHDT and CDR2 YNNKEL (reference sequence). This CDR3 has 18 residues. The CDR3 spells CASRRRPSGGHSYNEQFF. The DNA of the CDR3 is TGTGCCAGCAGGCGCCGGCCTAGCGGGGGCCACTCCTACAATGAGCAGTTCTTC.

This chain uses TRBV29-1 with TRBJ1-2, with TRBD1 matching 12 bases. Germline V CDR1 and CDR2: SQVTM, ANQGSEA. This CDR3 region has 14 residues. V lost 3 bases to trimming and J lost 6 bases; unmatched junction nucleotides: 5. The CDR3 region is CSVEDGTGGHGYTF. In DNA, the CDR3 is TGCAGCGTTGAGGACGGGACAGGGGGCCATGGCTACACCTTC.

This clonotype was picked up a small number of times. The CDR3 sequence: CASSLGGGSPYNEQFF. The CDR3 DNA is TGTGCCAGCAGCTTAGGGGGCGGGAGTCCCTACAATGAGCAGTTCTTC. The chain recombines TRBV11-3 with TRBJ2-1; 7 bases align to TRBD2. The germline V gene has CDR1 SGHNT and CDR2 YENEEA. After removal of 1 base from V and 2 bases from J, the junction contained 5 bases not matched to a gene. This CDR3 spans 16 amino acids.